This record concerns one TCR beta chain sequence. Its antigen is currently unknown. Every patient experienced relapse after autologous stem cell transplantation, and brentuximab vedotin exposure varied. From thawed PBMCs, CD4+ T cells were purified using magnetic negative selection. The CDR3 runs to 11 residues. V lost 3 bases to trimming and J lost 15 bases, with 11 bases between them. CDR1 SEHNR and CDR2 FQNEAQ come from the germline V gene (reference sequence). This sample was included in a study of PD-1 blockade in classical Hodgkin lymphoma. On the study more broadly: Once every 2 weeks, patients received intravenous nivolumab at 3 mg/kg.

General observations from the study: The authors excluded patients who started nivolumab under 1 year after ASCT. Lower baseline TCR diversity marked trial partial responders and progressors.

The repertoire was sequenced with immunoSEQ multiplex PCR; TCRdb's copy has only in-frame clones and lacks some. The repertoire has 26,000 or so clones, 70% to 80% of them found once; the top ten carry 2.4%. This material consisted of CD4+ T cells from blood, taken at baseline. The receptor's source is a human donor with classical Hodgkin lymphoma. The genes are TRBV7-9 and TRBJ1-4; a weak D match, TRBD1 (6 bases). DNA for the CDR3: TGTGCCAGCAGCTTCACAGGGTCCTTGTTTTTT. Protein product: CASSFTGSLFF. Drawing the rest from reference TRBV7-9 and TRBJ1-4, the complete variable domain is DTGVSQNPRHKITKRGQNVTFRCDPISEHNRLYWYRQTLGQGPEFLTYFQNEAQLEKSRLLSDRFSAERPKGSFSTLEIQRTEQGDSAMYLCASSFTGSLFFGSGTQLSVL.